Detailed here is one TCR beta chain. The antigen this receptor binds is unknown. No base quality information exists; no much larger clone differs at one position. Trimming takes 8 bases from V and 4 bases from J, and the germline ends sit 9 bases apart. The CDR3 runs 11 residues from the cysteine to the phenylalanine. The read is trimmed to its CDR3 DNA, 33 bases read in frame from base 1. The library was generated by 5' RACE. The run used an Illumina HiSeq 2500. A second PCR of roughly 7 to 11 cycles was performed with a sample-barcoded 5' primer and a J-beta primer mix. Each TCR beta cDNA molecule received a unique molecular identifier from a template-switch 5' adaptor carrying 12 random nucleotides. Each sample yielded at least 2.5 million CDR3-containing paired-end reads. First-strand cDNA synthesis was performed from all RNA using the Mint cDNA synthesis kit, with priming by a TRBC-specific oligonucleotide. Following uracil-DNA glycosylase treatment, a first 18-cycle PCR with universal primers M1SS and BC2_uni_R was performed on all cDNA. In the authors' own workflow: Normalization of each sample was performed by random selection of 1 million high-quality reads, each carrying a distinct molecular identifier. Instead of being binned into consensus sequences, reads that shared molecular identifiers were thrown out. MiTCR, set to a Q25 quality threshold and the strictest error-elimination algorithm, was used for CDR3 identification, clonotype clustering and error correction. A nonparametric unseen species model with Euler transformation was used to estimate a lower bound on total TCR beta diversity. TCRdb trimmed the raw reads at Q25, called clones with MiXCR and kept productive beta chains. A single entry per CDR3 protein holds the most common genes and DNA from its merged rows. Clone size and V and J calls follow TCRdb, not the original study. For this sample the table gives about 1.4 million distinct CDR3 sequences, of which 45% to 70% were detected only once. About 6.3% of the sample is in the top ten clones.

This sample is part of a study of blood T cells in healthy people across ages (dated by TCRdb to between 2015 and 2017). Study-wide context: In model experiments, template switching captured about one uniquely barcoded TCR beta cDNA molecule for every two T cells. The donors were divided into four age groups: young (average around 17 years), middle-aged (roughly 42), aged (approximately 64) and long-lived (approximately 74). Age-related changes in TCR beta repertoire diversity were measured in the study by deep sequencing normalized with unique cDNA molecular identifiers. To avoid experimental bias, donors of different ages were distributed randomly across sequencing lanes. The study analyzed two additional independent replicas of 1 million unique cDNA reads from the same blood draw for two donors, one aged 18 to 30 and one aged 80 or older. Broader findings and caveats from the paper: Because donor CMV infection status was unknown, age-related changes in expanded clonotypes were potentially confounded. There was a strong correlation between observed TCR beta diversity and the percentage of naive T cells measured by flow cytometry. Compared with the aged group, the long-lived group had more naive CD4+ T cells, fewer expanded clones and increased TCR diversity, suggesting age selection. Total diversity estimates from one million sequenced T cells were considered lower bounds and underestimates. Observed TCR beta diversity per million T cells fell roughly linearly with age, and a significant reduction was already apparent by age about 38. Bulk unsorted PBMC profiling prevented conclusive comparison of naive and antigen-experienced compartments.

Donors were a few dozen systemically healthy Caucasian individuals from Russia aged roughly 6 to 90 years. Roughly 9.5 milliliters of peripheral blood were drawn from each donor into EDTA-treated Vacutainer tubes. Ficoll-Paque density-gradient centrifugation was used to isolate PBMCs, with at least 6.5 million per sample. Total RNA was extracted from PBMCs with Trizol reagent, with at least 6 micrograms obtained per sample. For every donor, an aliquot of PBMCs went through flow cytometry to measure the percentages of naive CD45RAhigh/CD27high T cells. Sample: blood. The V and J genes are TRBV12-3 or TRBV12-4 and TRBJ2-7; confidence is insufficient to name the D gene. This TCR was recovered from a man aged 18 to 29 in good health. The bases are TGTGCCAGCGGCCTCAGGTACGAGCAGTACTTC. The resulting protein is CASGLRYEQYF.